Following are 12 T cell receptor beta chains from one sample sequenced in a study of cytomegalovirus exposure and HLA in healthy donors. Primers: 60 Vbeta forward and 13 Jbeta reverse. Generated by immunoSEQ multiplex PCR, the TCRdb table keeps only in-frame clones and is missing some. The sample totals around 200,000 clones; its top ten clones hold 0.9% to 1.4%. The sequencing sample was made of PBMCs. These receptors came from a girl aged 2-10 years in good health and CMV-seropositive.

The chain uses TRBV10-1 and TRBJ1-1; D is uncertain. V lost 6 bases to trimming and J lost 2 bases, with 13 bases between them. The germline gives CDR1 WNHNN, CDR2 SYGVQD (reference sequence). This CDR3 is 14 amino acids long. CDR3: CASSRGALNTEAFF. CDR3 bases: TGCGCCAGCAGCCGAGGAGCCTTAAACACTGAAGCTTTCTTT.

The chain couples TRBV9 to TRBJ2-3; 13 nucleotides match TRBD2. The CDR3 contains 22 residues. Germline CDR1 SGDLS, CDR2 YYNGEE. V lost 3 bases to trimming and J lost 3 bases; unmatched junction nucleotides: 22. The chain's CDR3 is CASSEEVSGGLAGNLRTDTQYF. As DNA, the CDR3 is TGTGCCAGCAGCGAGGAGGTTTCGGGGGGACTAGCGGGAAATTTAAGGACAGATACGCAGTATTTT.

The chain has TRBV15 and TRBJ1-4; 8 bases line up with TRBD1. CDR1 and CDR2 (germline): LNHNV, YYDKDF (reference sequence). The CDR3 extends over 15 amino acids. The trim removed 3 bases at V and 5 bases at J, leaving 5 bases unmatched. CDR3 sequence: CATSRDRALNEKLFF. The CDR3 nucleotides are TGTGCCACCAGCAGGGACAGGGCTCTCAATGAAAAACTGTTTTTT.

The DNA for the CDR3 is TGTGCCAGCAGCCCCCGACAGGGCGATAATTCACCCCTCCACTTT. Amino acids: CASSPRQGDNSPLHF. V is TRBV5-5 and J is TRBJ1-6, with 7 bases that match TRBD1. With 4 bases clipped from V and 5 bases from J, the junction kept 6 bases outside the gene matches. The CDR3 is 15 amino acids. CDR1 SGHKS and CDR2 YYEKEE come from the germline V gene (reference sequence).

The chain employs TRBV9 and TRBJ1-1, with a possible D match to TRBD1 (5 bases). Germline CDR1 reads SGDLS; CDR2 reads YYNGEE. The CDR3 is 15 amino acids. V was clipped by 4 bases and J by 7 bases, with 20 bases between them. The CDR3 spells CASSTPKARGGEAFF. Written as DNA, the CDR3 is TGTGCCAGCAGCACCCCGAAGGCCCGGGGGGGTGAAGCTTTCTTT.

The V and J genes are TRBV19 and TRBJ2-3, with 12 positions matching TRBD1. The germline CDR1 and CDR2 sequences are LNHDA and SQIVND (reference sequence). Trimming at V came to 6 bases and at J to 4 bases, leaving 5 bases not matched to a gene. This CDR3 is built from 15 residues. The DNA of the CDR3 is TGTGCCAGTAGCAGGGACAGGGGGCGCGCAGATACGCAGTATTTT. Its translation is CASSRDRGRADTQYF.

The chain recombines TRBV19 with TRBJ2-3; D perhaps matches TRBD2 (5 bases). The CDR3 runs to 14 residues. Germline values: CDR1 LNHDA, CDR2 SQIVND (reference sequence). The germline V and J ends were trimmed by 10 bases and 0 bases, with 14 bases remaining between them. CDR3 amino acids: CATLSDPSTDTQYF. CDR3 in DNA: TGTGCCACCCTTAGCGACCCTAGCACAGATACGCAGTATTTT.

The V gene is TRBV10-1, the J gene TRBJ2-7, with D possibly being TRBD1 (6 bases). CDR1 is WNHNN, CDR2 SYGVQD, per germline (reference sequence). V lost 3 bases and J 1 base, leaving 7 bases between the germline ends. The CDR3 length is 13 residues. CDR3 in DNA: TGCGCCAGCAGTGAAGGGGGTTCCTACGAGCAGTACTTC. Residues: CASSEGGSYEQYF.

Written as DNA, the CDR3 is TGTGCCAGCAGCCAGGGGACTAGCGGGAGTTATGAGCAGTTCTTC. It is translated as CASSQGTSGSYEQFF. The chain employs TRBV13 and TRBJ2-1; 14 positions match TRBD2. Germline CDR1 PRHDT, CDR2 FYEKMQ (reference sequence). Germline trimming cut 5 bases from V and 8 bases from J; bases unmatched to any gene: 5. The CDR3 is 15 residues long. The variable domain in full, with the rest retrieved from reference TRBV13 and TRBJ2-1, is AAGVIQSPRHLIKEKRETATLKCYPIPRHDTVYWYQQGPGQDPQFLISFYEKMQSDKGSIPDRFSAQQFSDYHSELNMSSLELGDSALYFCASSQGTSGSYEQFFGPGTRLTVL.

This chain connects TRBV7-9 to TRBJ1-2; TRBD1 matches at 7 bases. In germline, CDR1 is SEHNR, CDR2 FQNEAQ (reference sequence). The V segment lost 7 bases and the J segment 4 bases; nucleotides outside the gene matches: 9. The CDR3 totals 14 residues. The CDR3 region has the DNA TGTGCCAGCACAACTAAGACAGGGAGCTATGGCTACACCTTC. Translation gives CASTTKTGSYGYTF.

CDR3 coding DNA: TGTGCCAGCAGCTTTTACCAGCGTAGACACAATGAGCAGTTCTTC. Its protein product is CASSFYQRRHNEQFF. This chain joins TRBV7-2 and TRBJ2-1; D uncertain. V was trimmed by 3 bases and J by 5 bases, leaving 14 bases between them. This CDR3 has 15 residues. Germline CDR1 reads SGHTA; CDR2 reads FQGNSA.

The CDR3 DNA sequence: TGTGCCAGCAGCTTGACAGGGATCAATGAGCAGTTCTTC. Its protein product is CASSLTGINEQFF. The genes are TRBV5-5 and TRBJ2-1, with a tentative D call TRBD1 (6 bases). The CDR3 is 13 amino acids. Trimming shortened V by 1 base and J by 6 bases, and 8 bases separated the two germline ends. Germline V CDR1 and CDR2: SGHKS, YYEKEE (reference sequence).